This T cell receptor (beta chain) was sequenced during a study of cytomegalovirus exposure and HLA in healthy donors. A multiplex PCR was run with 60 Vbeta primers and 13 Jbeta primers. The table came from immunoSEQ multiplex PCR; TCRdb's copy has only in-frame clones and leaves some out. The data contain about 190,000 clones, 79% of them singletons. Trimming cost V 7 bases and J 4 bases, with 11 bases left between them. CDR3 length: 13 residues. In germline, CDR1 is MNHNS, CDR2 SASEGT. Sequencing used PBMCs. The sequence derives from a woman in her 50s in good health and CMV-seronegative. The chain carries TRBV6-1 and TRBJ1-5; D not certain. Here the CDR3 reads CASTITGNQPQHF. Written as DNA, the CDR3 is TGTGCCAGCACCATTACCGGGAATCAGCCCCAGCATTTT.